Each of the 27 T cell receptor beta chains below was sequenced from the same sample in a study of technical replicates of blood from a few donors. Clones were sequenced by immunoSEQ multiplex PCR, and TCRdb holds only the in-frame ones, with some missing. Of about 93,000 clones listed, nearly 97% are singletons. Sample: T cells isolated from PBMCs. These TCRs come from a human donor in good health.

A single count supports this clone. The J gene is TRBJ2-7, the V gene TRBV6-1, with 10 bases fitting TRBD2. CDR1 and CDR2 (germline): MNHNS, SASEGT. After removal of 5 bases from V and 5 bases from J, the junction contained 9 bases not matched to a gene. CDR3 length: 15 amino acids. The chain's CDR3 is CASSPPSGSFHEQYF. The CDR3 region has the DNA TGTGCCAGCAGTCCGCCTAGCGGGAGTTTCCACGAGCAGTACTTC.

The chain carries TRBV19 and TRBJ2-2, with D tentatively TRBD1 (5 bases). The CDR3 spans 16 residues. The V end was cut by 3 bases, the J end by 0 bases, with 11 bases between. CDR1 and CDR2 from the germline V gene are LNHDA and SQIVND (reference sequence). Here the CDR3 reads CASSMSWGPNTGELFF. The CDR3 nucleotides read TGTGCCAGTAGTATGTCGTGGGGCCCGAACACCGGGGAGCTGTTTTTT. Full variable domain (outside the CDR3, taken from reference TRBV19 and TRBJ2-2): DGGITQSPKYLFRKEGQNVTLSCEQNLNHDAMYWYRQDPGQGLRLIYYSQIVNDFQKGDIAEGYSVSREKKESFPLTVTSAQKNPTAFYLCASSMSWGPNTGELFFGEGSRLTVL.

V is TRBV19 and J is TRBJ2-1, with a possible D match to TRBD1 (6 bases). CDR3 length equals 14 residues. The germline CDR1 and CDR2 sequences are LNHDA and SQIVND (reference sequence). The ends were cut back, 6 bases at V and 5 bases at J, with 14 bases in the middle. The CDR3 loop reads CASRTGTPNNEQFF. CDR3 DNA sequence: TGTGCCAGTAGGACCGGGACACCAAACAATGAGCAGTTCTTC. Full variable domain (remainder filled in from reference TRBV19 and TRBJ2-1): DGGITQSPKYLFRKEGQNVTLSCEQNLNHDAMYWYRQDPGQGLRLIYYSQIVNDFQKGDIAEGYSVSREKKESFPLTVTSAQKNPTAFYLCASRTGTPNNEQFFGPGTRLTVL.

J is TRBJ1-1 and V is TRBV27; D uncertain. The CDR3 extends over 15 amino acids. V lost 5 bases to trimming and J lost 3 bases, with 16 bases between them. Per the germline V gene, CDR1 is MNHEY and CDR2 is SMNVEV (reference sequence). This CDR3 reads CASSLIPMGDTEAFF. As DNA, the CDR3 is TGTGCCAGCAGTCTTATTCCCATGGGAGACACTGAAGCTTTCTTT.

This chain connects TRBV5-1 to TRBJ1-1; 7 nucleotides align to TRBD1. Germline CDR1 SGHRS, CDR2 YFSETQ. V shed 5 bases, J shed 1 base, and the junction held 5 bases outside the gene matches. This CDR3 spans 14 amino acids. The CDR3 protein is CASSYTGENTEAFF. Written as DNA, the CDR3 is TGCGCCAGCAGTTATACAGGGGAGAACACTGAAGCTTTCTTT.

The chain recombines TRBV6-1 with TRBJ2-1, with a possible D match to TRBD2 (6 bases). The CDR3 covers 12 residues. The V gene's germline CDR1 is MNHNS and CDR2 SASEGT. With 6 bases removed from V and 7 bases from J, the gap between germline ends came to 10 bases. The CDR3 DNA follows: TGTGCCAGCAGGGGGGGTCCTAATGAGCAGTTCTTC. Protein product: CASRGGPNEQFF.

This chain uses TRBV11-3 with TRBJ2-3; D is ambiguous. Germline CDR1 and CDR2: SGHNT and YENEEA. This CDR3 is 14 amino acids long. Trimming took 2 bases from V and 0 from J, leaving 6 bases between them. In DNA form, the CDR3 reads TGTGCCAGCAGCTTAATTCAGAGCACAGATACGCAGTATTTT. Its protein product is CASSLIQSTDTQYF.

The V call is TRBV5-1, the J call TRBJ2-3; tentatively, D is TRBD2 (5 bases). Germline V lookup: CDR1 SGHRS, CDR2 YFSETQ. CDR3 size: 12 residues. The germline V and J ends were trimmed by 0 bases and 6 bases, with 5 bases remaining between them. CDR3 nucleotides: TGCGCCAGCAGCTTGGCGGGGGATACGCAGTATTTT. It translates to CASSLAGDTQYF.

Only one count was recorded for this clone. Germline is not matched at one junction end, which may reflect a read error. The V and J genes are TRBV5-6 and TRBJ1-2; 7 nucleotides match TRBD1. This CDR3 region has 13 residues. Germline V gene data show CDR1 as SGHDT and CDR2 as YYEEEE. CDR3 residues: CASSLTAQRGPFF. The CDR3 nucleotides are TGTGCCAGCAGCTTGACGGCACAGAGGGGGCCCTTCTTC. The full variable domain, rest sourced from reference TRBV5-6 and TRBJ1-2, is DAGVTQSPTHLIKTRGQQVTLRCSPKSGHDTVSWYQQALGQGPQFIFQYYEEEERQRGNFPDRFSGHQFPNYSSELNVNALLLGDSALYLCASSLTAQRGPFFGSGTRLTVV.

The CDR3 spells CASSDNRVVNNQPQHF. CDR3 bases: TGTGCCAGCAGCGACAACAGGGTCGTGAACAATCAGCCCCAGCATTTT. V and J are TRBV2 and TRBJ1-5, with D possibly being TRBD1 (6 bases). In germline, CDR1 is SNHLY, CDR2 FYNNEI. There are 16 residues in the CDR3. Trimming shortened V by 6 bases and J by 3 bases, and 18 bases separated the two germline ends.

The V gene is TRBV5-1, the J gene TRBJ2-5, with TRBD2 as a possible D gene (6 bases). This CDR3 contains 14 residues. Trimming removed 1 base from V and 1 base from J, with 8 bases in between. Germline V gene lookup returns CDR1 SGHRS and CDR2 YFSETQ. DNA of the CDR3: TGCGCCAGCAGCTTGATCGGGAGCCAAGAGACCCAGTACTTC. Translated, it gives CASSLIGSQETQYF. Filled out from reference TRBV5-1 and TRBJ2-5, the complete variable domain reads KAGVTQTPRYLIKTRGQQVTLSCSPISGHRSVSWYQQTPGQGLQFLFEYFSETQRNKGNFPGRFSGRQFSNSRSEMNVSTLELGDSALYLCASSLIGSQETQYFGPGTRLLVL.

The chain joins TRBV28 to TRBJ2-5, with TRBD1 identical over 7 bases. The length of the CDR3 is 17 residues. V lost 4 bases, J lost 3 bases, and 14 bases stayed unmatched. Germline-derived CDR1 and CDR2 are MDHEN and SYDVKM. CDR3 sequence: CASSYGTVTGFEETQYF. The CDR3 region has the DNA TGTGCCAGCAGTTATGGGACAGTGACGGGGTTTGAAGAGACCCAGTACTTC.

The genes are TRBV9 and TRBJ2-3; TRBD1 might be the D (7 bases). The V and J ends lost 4 bases and 5 bases respectively, with 23 bases between them. CDR1 and CDR2 (germline): SGDLS, YYNGEE. The CDR3 is made up of 17 amino acids. The CDR3 loop reads CASSPHTAGGLIDTQYF. In nucleotides, the CDR3 is TGTGCCAGCAGCCCCCACACAGCAGGGGGGCTTATAGATACGCAGTATTTT.

This chain connects TRBV19 to TRBJ2-7; 8 bases fit TRBD2. This CDR3 comprises 15 residues. Per the germline V gene, CDR1 is LNHDA and CDR2 is SQIVND (reference sequence). After removal of 6 bases from V and 1 base from J, the junction contained 8 bases not matched to a gene. The CDR3 nucleotides are TGTGCCAGTAGCCAGGTGGGACTAGAGTCCTACGAGCAGTACTTC. Residues: CASSQVGLESYEQYF.

CDR3 sequence: CSVTGTGSYEQYF. The DNA of the CDR3 is TGCAGCGTCACCGGGACAGGCTCCTACGAGCAGTACTTC. This rearrangement joins TRBV29-1 to TRBJ2-7, with TRBD1 identical over 8 bases. Losses at the gene ends were 6 bases for V and 0 bases for J; bases not matched to a gene: 4. Germline V gives CDR1 SQVTM, CDR2 ANQGSEA. CDR3 length equals 13 residues.

The J gene is TRBJ1-2, the V gene TRBV18; 9 nucleotides agree with TRBD1. V was pared by 2 bases and J by 8 bases, with 9 bases of the junction left unmatched. The CDR3 runs 15 residues. CDR1 and CDR2 from the germline V gene are KGHSH and LQKENI. As DNA, the CDR3 is TGTGCCAGCTCACCAGTACAGGGGGCTGGCGGCGGCTACACCTTC. Its protein product is CASSPVQGAGGGYTF.

This sequence joins TRBV18 and TRBJ2-1; the D is unclear. V was shortened by 2 bases and J by 9 bases, with 14 bases between the two germline ends. Germline assignment: CDR1 KGHSH and CDR2 LQKENI. CDR3 length equals 14 residues. CDR3 residues: CASSPTSSGSEQFF. CDR3 nucleotides: TGTGCCAGCTCACCAACTTCGTCCGGGTCTGAGCAGTTCTTC. The whole variable domain, remainder taken from reference TRBV18 and TRBJ2-1, is NAGVMQNPRHLVRRRGQEARLRCSPMKGHSHVYWYRQLPEEGLKFMVYLQKENIIDESGMPKERFSAEFPKEGPSILRIQQVVRGDSAAYFCASSPTSSGSEQFFGPGTRLTVL.

The chain combines TRBV5-1 with TRBJ2-5, with 9 positions matching TRBD2. Unmatched junction bases numbered 6, after V lost 4 bases and J lost 2 bases. There are 15 residues in the CDR3. Germline V gives CDR1 SGHRS, CDR2 YFSETQ. The CDR3 sequence: CASSRVAGVQETQYF. The CDR3 DNA is TGCGCCAGCAGCCGCGTAGCGGGAGTTCAAGAGACCCAGTACTTC.

The CDR3 reads CASRPPGTLYEAFF. DNA of the CDR3: TGTGCCAGTAGGCCCCCCGGGACACTTTACGAAGCTTTCTTT. The chain combines TRBV6-5 with TRBJ1-1, with a weak D call TRBD1 (6 bases). The germline CDR1 and CDR2 sequences are MNHEY and SVGAGI. The V gene lost 9 bases and the J gene lost 8 bases, with 22 bases spanning the gap. This CDR3 has 14 residues.

This sequence joins TRBV30 and TRBJ2-5, with D perhaps matching TRBD2 (6 bases). The CDR3 contains 14 residues. V was clipped by 0 bases and J by 3 bases, with 11 bases between them. Germline assignment: CDR1 GTSNPN and CDR2 SVGIG (reference sequence). CDR3 protein: CAWSVGRGKETQYF. As DNA, the CDR3 is TGTGCCTGGAGTGTGGGCCGGGGGAAAGAGACCCAGTACTTC.

The J gene is TRBJ2-7, the V gene TRBV4-1; 7 nucleotides match TRBD2. J was trimmed by 6 bases and V by 8 bases; bases with no gene match: 13. The CDR3 has 14 amino acids. Germline V gives CDR1 MGHRA, CDR2 YSYEKL. CDR3 amino acids: CASREAGTPSEQYF. The CDR3 DNA follows: TGCGCCAGCCGCGAAGCGGGAACTCCTAGCGAGCAGTACTTC.

The chain joins TRBV11-2 to TRBJ2-7, with TRBD2 matching 12 bases. The germline CDR1 and CDR2 sequences are SGHAT and FQNNGV. The trim removed 5 bases at V and 7 bases at J, leaving 12 bases unmatched. The CDR3 contains 16 residues. The CDR3 DNA follows: TGTGCCAGCAGCCTTCGACTAGCGGGAGATTTTCTTGAGCAGTACTTC. It translates to CASSLRLAGDFLEQYF.

The rearrangement uses TRBV6-5 and TRBJ2-7; perhaps TRBD1 as D (5 bases). The germline CDR1 and CDR2 sequences are MNHEY and SVGAGI. This CDR3 comprises 13 residues. Trimming left V 2 bases short and J 5 bases short, with 10 bases between. CDR3 amino acids: CASSYTPGNEQYF. CDR3 nucleotides: TGTGCCAGCAGTTACACGCCAGGGAACGAGCAGTACTTC.

This rearrangement joins TRBV4-1 to TRBJ2-1, with 8 nucleotides matching TRBD1. Germline trimming cut 3 bases from V and 6 bases from J; bases unmatched to any gene: 7. CDR1 is MGHRA, CDR2 YSYEKL, per germline. The CDR3 is 15 residues long. DNA for the CDR3: TGCGCCAGCAGCCATTACTTCACAGGGGGCAATGAGCAGTTCTTC. It yields the protein CASSHYFTGGNEQFF.

This chain joins TRBV11-2 and TRBJ1-4; TRBD1 aligns across 12 bases. The V gene's germline CDR1 is SGHAT and CDR2 FQNNGV. This CDR3 is built from 20 residues. J was trimmed by 1 base and V by 0 bases; bases with no gene match: 9. As DNA, the CDR3 is TGTGCCAGCAGCTTAGATCGGGAACGGGACAGGGGGCGAACTAATGAAAAACTGTTTTTT. This codes for CASSLDRERDRGRTNEKLFF.

This chain links TRBV6-1 with TRBJ2-7; 12 bases map to TRBD2. The CDR3 sequence is 15 residues long. Unmatched junction bases numbered 5, after V lost 6 bases and J lost 2 bases. Germline V CDR1 and CDR2: MNHNS, SASEGT. DNA for the CDR3: TGTGCCAGCAGGGGTCGACTAGCGGGGGCCTACGAGCAGTACTTC. Protein product: CASRGRLAGAYEQYF.

The chain couples TRBV6-5 to TRBJ2-7, with D possibly being TRBD2 (7 bases). The germline CDR1 and CDR2 sequences are MNHEY and SVGAGI. V lost 7 bases and J 10 bases, leaving 23 bases between the germline ends. The CDR3 totals 14 residues. The CDR3 loop is CASTPDSGKKIQYF. CDR3 in DNA: TGTGCCAGCACTCCGGACAGCGGGAAAAAGATACAGTACTTC.